The 9 T cell receptor beta chains below were found in one sample sequenced in a study of T-cell reconstitution after alpha-beta-depleted transplantation in children. Unique molecular identifiers were built into the TCRbeta library. TCRdb reprocessed the PCR reads with MiXCR, giving one entry per CDR3 protein. The sample lists 600,000 to 800,000 distinct CDR3 sequences; 10% to 15% were seen once. The material sequenced was PBMCs, taken before TCRalphabeta/CD19-depleted stem cell transplant. Receptors originate from a girl aged 2 to 10 with congenital amegakaryocytic thrombocytopenia, due to receive a stem cell transplant.

This sequence joins TRBV5-1 and TRBJ2-5, with no clear D. The V end was cut by 1 base, the J end by 4 bases, with 14 bases between. Germline V gene sequence: CDR1 SGHRS, CDR2 YFSETQ. The CDR3 totals 15 residues. In nucleotides, the CDR3 is TGCGCCAGCAGCTTGCGGTTCGGCGTTTCAGAGACCCAGTACTTC. Translating gives CASSLRFGVSETQYF. Full variable domain (missing parts from reference TRBV5-1 and TRBJ2-5): KAGVTQTPRYLIKTRGQQVTLSCSPISGHRSVSWYQQTPGQGLQFLFEYFSETQRNKGNFPGRFSGRQFSNSRSEMNVSTLELGDSALYLCASSLRFGVSETQYFGPGTRLLVL.

In its sample, this clonotype was seen once. A read error may be the cause here, since a much bigger clone is one base away. The chain has TRBV4-1 and TRBJ2-1; 9 bases fit TRBD2. This CDR3 region has 16 residues. Germline V gene lookup returns CDR1 MGHRA and CDR2 YSYEKL. V trimming: 4 bases; J trimming: 8 bases; junction bases outside the gene matches: 12. The DNA of the CDR3 is TGCGCCAGCAGCCTAACAGGGACTAGCCTAGGCCATGAGCAGTTCTTC. Translating it yields CASSLTGTSLGHEQFF.

In this sample, this clonotype turned up a few times. The chain recombines TRBV12-3 or TRBV12-4 with TRBJ2-2; 9 positions agree with TRBD2. The CDR3 totals 15 residues. V was clipped by 6 bases and J by 2 bases; unmatched bases: 4. CDR3 in amino acids: CASSDLAGNTGELFF. The CDR3 DNA sequence: TGTGCCAGCAGCGATCTAGCGGGAAACACCGGGGAGCTGTTTTTT.

This clonotype was picked up a small number of times. This chain connects TRBV7-2 to TRBJ2-2, with D perhaps being TRBD1 or TRBD2 (7 bases each). Germline V lookup: CDR1 SGHTA, CDR2 FQGNSA. The ends were cut back, 6 bases at V and 3 bases at J, with 14 bases in the middle. The CDR3 loop spans 15 amino acids. CDR3 sequence: CASSNRGGYTGELFF. The CDR3 coding sequence is TGTGCCAGCAGTAACAGGGGAGGGTACACCGGGGAGCTGTTTTTT.

The J gene is TRBJ2-1, the V gene TRBV6-1; weak D call: TRBD2 (5 bases). The CDR3 sequence is 13 residues long. Per the germline V gene, CDR1 is MNHNS and CDR2 is SASEGT. Trimming shortened V by 4 bases and J by 6 bases, and 10 bases separated the two germline ends. The CDR3 is CASSGTFGNEQFF. As DNA, the CDR3 is TGTGCCAGCAGTGGGACTTTCGGCAATGAGCAGTTCTTC.

This rearrangement joins TRBV5-1 to TRBJ2-1; D possibly corresponds to TRBD2 (5 bases). The V end was cut by 0 bases, the J end by 10 bases, with 14 bases between. Per the germline V gene, CDR1 is SGHRS and CDR2 is YFSETQ. The CDR3 is made up of 14 amino acids. The CDR3 region is CASSLELALKEQFF. In nucleotides, the CDR3 is TGCGCCAGCAGCTTGGAGCTAGCCCTGAAGGAGCAGTTCTTC.

The genes are TRBV6-1 and TRBJ2-3; 8 nucleotides match TRBD2. With V trimmed by 6 bases and J by 6 bases, 14 bases remained unmatched. The CDR3 length is 16 residues. Germline V gene data show CDR1 as MNHNS and CDR2 as SASEGT. The CDR3 here is CASSPGVAGGYDTQYF. The CDR3 region has the DNA TGTGCCAGCAGCCCCGGGGTTGCGGGAGGTTACGATACGCAGTATTTT.

V and J are TRBV5-8 and TRBJ1-1, with D perhaps matching TRBD1 (6 bases). Trimming left V 7 bases short and J 1 base short, with 17 bases between. This CDR3 has 15 amino acids. CDR1 SGHTS and CDR2 YDEGEE come from the germline V gene. The CDR3 loop is CASVSGVIRNTEAFF. The DNA of the CDR3 is TGTGCCAGCGTATCAGGGGTGATAAGGAACACTGAAGCTTTCTTT.

This chain links TRBV19 with TRBJ2-5, with D possibly matching TRBD1 (6 bases). The CDR3 has 11 residues. In germline, CDR1 is LNHDA, CDR2 SQIVND (reference sequence). Trimming removed 9 bases at V and 5 bases at J, with 10 bases between. CDR3 sequence reads: CASLTGETQYF. In DNA, the CDR3 is TGTGCCAGCTTAACAGGGGAGACCCAGTACTTC.